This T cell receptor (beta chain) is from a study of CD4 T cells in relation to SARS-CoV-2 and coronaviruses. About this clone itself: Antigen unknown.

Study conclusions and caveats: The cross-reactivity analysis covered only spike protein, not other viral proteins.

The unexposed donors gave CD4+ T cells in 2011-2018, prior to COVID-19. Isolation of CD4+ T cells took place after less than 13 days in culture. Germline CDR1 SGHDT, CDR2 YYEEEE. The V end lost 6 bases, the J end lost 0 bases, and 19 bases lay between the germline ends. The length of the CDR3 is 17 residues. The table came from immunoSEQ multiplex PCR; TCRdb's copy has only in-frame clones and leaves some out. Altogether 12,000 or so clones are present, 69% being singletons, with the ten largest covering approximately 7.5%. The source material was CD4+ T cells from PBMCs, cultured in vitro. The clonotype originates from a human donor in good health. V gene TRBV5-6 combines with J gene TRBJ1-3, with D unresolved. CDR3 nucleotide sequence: TGTGCCAGCACCTATTTCCCCGATGGCTACTCTGGAAACACCATATATTTT. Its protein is CASTYFPDGYSGNTIYF.